The 22 T cell receptor beta chains listed next were all sequenced from one sample in a study of T cell responses to AZD1222 COVID-19 vaccine. Measured with immunoSEQ multiplex PCR; TCRdb has only the in-frame clones, and not every one. This sample has 130,000 or so clones, with approximately 94% found just once. The input for sequencing was peripheral blood, taken on day 0 of AZD1222 vaccination. The receptors here all came from an adult in good health.

J is TRBJ2-5 and V is TRBV6-5, with TRBD1 as a possible D gene (5 bases). Between the trimmed V and J ends, which lost 0 bases and 4 bases, there was a span of 9 bases. CDR3 length: 14 residues. The V gene's germline CDR1 is MNHEY and CDR2 SVGAGI. The CDR3 here is CASSYSGARETQYF. The DNA of the CDR3 is TGTGCCAGCAGTTACTCAGGGGCTAGAGAGACCCAGTACTTC.

The rearrangement links TRBV27 to TRBJ1-2; no reliable D call. With 2 bases removed from V and 2 bases from J, the gap between germline ends came to 9 bases. From germline, CDR1 is MNHEY and CDR2 SMNVEV (reference sequence). The CDR3 is made up of 14 amino acids. The CDR3 region has the DNA TGTGCCAGCAGTTTAGGAGGGCCAAACTATGGCTACACCTTC. Translation: CASSLGGPNYGYTF.

This clone came up once. The chain is built from TRBV2 and TRBJ2-5; D remains unclear. CDR1 is SNHLY and CDR2 is FYNNEI in the germline V gene. V lost 6 bases, J lost 0 bases, and 11 bases lay in between. The length of the CDR3 is 14 residues. The CDR3 region is CASSPSRNQETQYF. The CDR3 DNA reads TGTGCCAGCAGCCCCTCTAGAAACCAAGAGACCCAGTACTTC. Filled out from reference TRBV2 and TRBJ2-5, the complete variable domain reads EPEVTQTPSHQVTQMGQEVILRCVPISNHLYFYWYRQILGQKVEFLVSFYNNEISEKSEIFDDQFSVERPDGSNFTLKIRSTKLEDSAMYFCASSPSRNQETQYFGPGTRLLVL.

The gene calls are TRBV4-2 and TRBJ2-1; D remains ambiguous. The CDR3 runs to 13 residues. V lost 6 bases and J lost 5, with 11 bases in between. Per germline, CDR1 LGHNA and CDR2 YNFKEQ. The CDR3 coding sequence is TGTGCCAGCAGTATTGGCGGCGACAATGAGCAGTTCTTC. This codes for CASSIGGDNEQFF.

The chain is built from TRBV7-9 and TRBJ2-3; the match to TRBD2 covers 15 bases. Unmatched junction bases numbered 1, after V lost 4 bases and J lost 5 bases. The germline V gene encodes CDR1 SEHNR and CDR2 FQNEAQ (reference sequence). The CDR3 runs to 15 residues. The CDR3 here is CASSWGLAGGDTQYF. Here the CDR3 DNA reads TGTGCCAGCAGCTGGGGACTAGCGGGGGGAGATACGCAGTATTTT. Combining the CDR3 with reference TRBV7-9 and TRBJ2-3 gives the whole variable domain DTGVSQNPRHKITKRGQNVTFRCDPISEHNRLYWYRQTLGQGPEFLTYFQNEAQLEKSRLLSDRFSAERPKGSFSTLEIQRTEQGDSAMYLCASSWGLAGGDTQYFGPGTRLTVL.

CDR3 nucleotide sequence: TGTGCCAGCAGCTTAGTCCTGGCAGGGTCGACTAGCGGGAGGGCCGTCGAGCAGTACTTC. It codes for CASSLVLAGSTSGRAVEQYF. The V and J genes are TRBV13 and TRBJ2-7, with 14 bases fitting TRBD2. CDR3 length: 20 amino acids. Trimming removed 1 base from V and 6 bases from J; junction bases left unmatched: 17. Germline-derived CDR1 and CDR2 are PRHDT and FYEKMQ (reference sequence).

This chain connects TRBV28 to TRBJ1-2; TRBD1 matches at 10 bases. CDR1 is MDHEN, CDR2 SYDVKM, per germline. The ends lost 6 bases at V and 8 bases at J; junction bases unmatched: 9. CDR3 length equals 14 residues. The CDR3 region is CASSLDRGARGYTF. The CDR3 nucleotides are TGTGCCAGCAGCCTGGACAGGGGGGCAAGGGGCTACACCTTC.

This clone was recorded once. The rearrangement links TRBV13 to TRBJ1-3; 8 bases fit TRBD1. After removal of 2 bases from V and 4 bases from J, the junction contained 4 bases not matched to a gene. This CDR3 has 15 residues. CDR1 PRHDT and CDR2 FYEKMQ come from the germline V gene (reference sequence). Here the CDR3 reads CASSLRTGSGNTIYF. CDR3 DNA: TGTGCCAGCAGCTTACGGACAGGGAGCGGAAACACCATATATTTT.

The V and J genes are TRBV3-1 (or the pseudogene TRBV3-2) and TRBJ1-5; D remains unclear. With 1 base removed from V and 4 bases from J, the gap between germline ends came to 8 bases. Germline CDR1 reads LGHDT; CDR2 reads YNNKEL (reference sequence). The CDR3 has 14 amino acids. As DNA, the CDR3 is TGTGCCAGCAGCCAAGTAGGGAGTAATCAGCCCCAGCATTTT. Protein product: CASSQVGSNQPQHF.

This chain links TRBV7-3 with TRBJ2-6; no clear D gene. Germline CDR1 and CDR2: SGHTA and FQGTGA. The germline V and J ends were trimmed by 5 bases and 4 bases, with 9 bases remaining between them. CDR3 length: 14 residues. CDR3 residues: CASSPTGGANVLTF. The CDR3 DNA follows: TGTGCCAGCAGCCCAACCGGGGGGGCCAACGTCCTGACTTTC.

The chain employs TRBV4-2 and TRBJ1-2; D uncertain. CDR1 and CDR2 (germline): LGHNA, YNFKEQ. CDR3 length: 11 amino acids. The V end was cut by 1 base, the J end by 8 bases, with 5 bases between. The CDR3 protein is CASSQGAGYTF. The CDR3 DNA is TGTGCCAGCAGCCAAGGGGCCGGCTACACCTTC.

The rearrangement joins TRBV19 to TRBJ1-3, with D unresolved. V dropped 3 bases and J dropped 3 bases, with 12 bases sitting between them. Looked up from germline, CDR1 is LNHDA and CDR2 is SQIVND (reference sequence). The CDR3 runs 15 residues. CDR3 sequence reads: CASSIATADGNTIYF. In DNA form, the CDR3 reads TGTGCCAGTAGTATCGCCACGGCGGATGGAAACACCATATATTTT.

The chain couples TRBV30 to TRBJ2-1, with D hard to call. The CDR3 runs 15 residues. V was trimmed by 0 bases and J by 0 bases, leaving 9 bases between them. Germline CDR1 and CDR2: GTSNPN and SVGIG (reference sequence). This chain's CDR3 is CAWSVSDSSYNEQFF. DNA for the CDR3: TGTGCCTGGAGTGTCTCAGATAGCTCCTACAATGAGCAGTTCTTC.

CDR3 protein: CASSRWQQETQYF. The CDR3 bases are TGTGCCAGCAGCCGGTGGCAACAAGAGACCCAGTACTTC. This chain joins TRBV5-4 and TRBJ2-5; D is unclear. V was shortened by 4 bases and J by 2 bases, with 9 bases between the two germline ends. Germline CDR1 SGHNT, CDR2 YYREEE (reference sequence). The CDR3 runs to 13 residues. Drawing the rest from reference TRBV5-4 and TRBJ2-5, the complete variable domain is ETGVTQSPTHLIKTRGQQVTLRCSSQSGHNTVSWYQQALGQGPQFIFQYYREEENGRGNFPPRFSGLQFPNYSSELNVNALELDDSALYLCASSRWQQETQYFGPGTRLLVL.

The rearrangement uses TRBV4-1 and TRBJ2-1; D unresolved. Germline CDR1 is MGHRA and CDR2 is YSYEKL. CDR3 size: 15 residues. Trimming stripped 1 base from V and 3 bases from J, with 10 bases between. Written as DNA, the CDR3 is TGCGCCAGCAGCCAAGTTGTTAGGCGCTACAATGAGCAGTTCTTC. It specifies CASSQVVRRYNEQFF.

The rearrangement links TRBV19 to TRBJ1-5; TRBD1 agrees at 10 bases. Unmatched junction bases numbered 4, after V lost 3 bases and J lost 5 bases. Germline loops: CDR1 LNHDA, CDR2 SQIVND (reference sequence). This CDR3 spans 15 amino acids. CDR3 sequence reads: CASSMGTGDHQPQHF. In DNA, the CDR3 is TGTGCCAGTAGTATGGGGACAGGGGATCATCAGCCCCAGCATTTT.

This chain links TRBV6-2 or TRBV6-3 with TRBJ1-6, with D perhaps matching TRBD1 (6 bases). V dropped 2 bases and J dropped 7 bases, with 24 bases sitting between them. Germline V gene lookup returns CDR1 MNHEY and CDR2 SVGEGT. The CDR3 is made up of 19 amino acids. The CDR3 DNA reads TGTGCCAGCAGTTACGCCTACTCTCCCCACACAGGGCCAAATTCACCCCTCCACTTT. Protein sequence: CASSYAYSPHTGPNSPLHF.

The CDR3 protein is CASSRTETQYF. The CDR3 DNA follows: TGTGCCAGCAGCCGTACAGAGACCCAGTACTTC. The chain couples TRBV11-2 to TRBJ2-5; D ambiguous. The CDR3 consists of 11 residues. Per the germline V gene, CDR1 is SGHAT and CDR2 is FQNNGV. With 5 bases removed from V and 4 bases from J, the gap between germline ends came to 5 bases.

V is TRBV4-2 and J is TRBJ2-7; TRBD1 matches 7 bases. This CDR3 comprises 15 residues. The V and J ends lost 3 bases and 2 bases, in that order; junction bases with no gene match: 7. The germline gives CDR1 LGHNA, CDR2 YNFKEQ. The CDR3 loop is CASSHLPGQTYEQYF. CDR3 sequence (DNA): TGTGCCAGCAGCCACCTACCGGGACAGACCTACGAGCAGTACTTC.

The chain is built from TRBV30 and TRBJ1-1; no clear D. Trimming left V 3 bases short and J 1 base short, with 9 bases between. Germline values: CDR1 GTSNPN, CDR2 SVGIG (reference sequence). The CDR3 covers 13 residues. CDR3 bases: TGTGCCTGGAGCCTAGACGGGAACACTGAAGCTTTCTTT. Translated, it gives CAWSLDGNTEAFF.

The rearrangement links TRBV7-9 to TRBJ2-1; 11 bases are a match to TRBD2. The CDR3 sequence is 16 residues long. Germline CDR1 is SEHNR and CDR2 is FQNEAQ (reference sequence). The J segment lost 4 bases and the V segment lost 6 bases, leaving 8 bases of the junction unmatched. CDR3 residues: CASRPKGLADYNEQFF. The CDR3 bases are TGTGCCAGCAGGCCTAAGGGACTAGCGGATTACAATGAGCAGTTCTTC.

V and J are TRBV5-3 and TRBJ2-1; perhaps D is TRBD1 or TRBD2 (6 bases each). TRBV5-3 is known as an ORF, though its function is uncertain. Trimming left V 0 bases short and J 1 base short, with 32 bases between. The CDR3 sequence is 23 residues long. CDR3 amino acids: CARSLEGGLNKESGEGSYNEQFF. The CDR3 nucleotides read TGTGCCAGAAGCTTGGAGGGGGGTTTAAATAAGGAGTCGGGAGAGGGGTCCTACAATGAGCAGTTCTTC.